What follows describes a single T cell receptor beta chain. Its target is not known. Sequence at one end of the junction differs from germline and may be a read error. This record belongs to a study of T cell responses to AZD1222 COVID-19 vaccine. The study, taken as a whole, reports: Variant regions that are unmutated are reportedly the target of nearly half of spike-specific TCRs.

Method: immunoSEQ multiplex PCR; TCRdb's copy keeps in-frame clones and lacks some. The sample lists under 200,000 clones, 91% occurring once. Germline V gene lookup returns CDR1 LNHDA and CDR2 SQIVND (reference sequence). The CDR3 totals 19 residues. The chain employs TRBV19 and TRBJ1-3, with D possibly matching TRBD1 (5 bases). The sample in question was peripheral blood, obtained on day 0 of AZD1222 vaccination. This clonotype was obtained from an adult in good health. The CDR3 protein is CACSRPQWGTAGQGNTIYF. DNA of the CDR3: TGTGCCTGTAGTCGGCCTCAATGGGGCACGGCGGGTCAAGGAAACACCATATATTTT.